Below, 18 T cell receptor beta chains from the same sample are listed, as sequenced in a study of OX40 agonist ivuxolimab in advanced cancers. The protocol was immunoSEQ multiplex PCR, while the TCRdb copy is restricted to in-frame clones and leaves out a portion. The sample carries some 86,000 clones, approximately 85% recorded once. The sequenced sample was CD4+ or CD8+ T cells sorted from blood, obtained in a trial of the OX40 agonist ivuxolimab. The receptor source for this set is an adult with an advanced solid tumor such as melanoma, head and neck, liver or kidney cancer.

The chain employs TRBV9 and TRBJ2-1; TRBD2 agrees at 8 bases. J gave up 4 bases and V 3 bases, and 3 bases lay outside the gene matches. CDR1 is SGDLS, CDR2 YYNGEE, per germline. This CDR3 spans 14 amino acids. The CDR3 loop is CASSAGTSYNEQFF. The DNA for the CDR3 is TGTGCCAGCAGCGCCGGGACTAGTTACAATGAGCAGTTCTTC.

The CDR3 DNA reads TGTGCCAGCGATACAGGGAGCTCCTACAATGAGCAGTTCTTC. This encodes CASDTGSSYNEQFF. J is TRBJ2-1 and V is TRBV28, with D possibly being TRBD1 (6 bases). Germline CDR1 is MDHEN and CDR2 is SYDVKM. The CDR3 covers 14 residues. Trimming took off 8 bases at V and 0 bases at J, with 11 bases between the two ends.

The chain joins TRBV28 to TRBJ2-1, with 8 bases fitting TRBD2. This CDR3 is built from 15 residues. CDR1 and CDR2 from the germline V gene are MDHEN and SYDVKM. The trim removed 4 bases at V and 5 bases at J, leaving 7 bases unmatched. The CDR3 reads CASSSPLAGHNEQFF. The CDR3 DNA reads TGTGCCAGCAGTTCTCCTCTAGCGGGCCACAATGAGCAGTTCTTC.

The gene calls are TRBV2 and TRBJ1-2; no clear D. V was clipped by 6 bases and J by 6 bases, with 17 bases between them. This CDR3 has 14 residues. The V gene's germline CDR1 is SNHLY and CDR2 FYNNEI. CDR3 sequence (DNA): TGTGCCAGCAGCCGATACAGTGGTGAGGATGGCTACACCTTC. Protein: CASSRYSGEDGYTF. Combining the CDR3 with reference TRBV2 and TRBJ1-2 gives the whole variable domain EPEVTQTPSHQVTQMGQEVILRCVPISNHLYFYWYRQILGQKVEFLVSFYNNEISEKSEIFDDQFSVERPDGSNFTLKIRSTKLEDSAMYFCASSRYSGEDGYTFGSGTRLTVV.

The chain carries TRBV29-1 and TRBJ1-4; D is perhaps TRBD1 (5 bases). Deletions cut 6 bases from V and 8 bases from J, with 19 bases between. Germline values: CDR1 SQVTM, CDR2 ANQGSEA. This CDR3 contains 14 residues. This chain's CDR3 is CSVQAMNWGEKLFF. The CDR3 DNA reads as TGCAGCGTACAAGCGATGAATTGGGGGGAAAAACTGTTTTTT.

V is TRBV2 and J is TRBJ1-2; a possible D gene is TRBD1 (6 bases). V was trimmed by 9 bases and J by 4 bases, leaving 15 bases between them. The length of the CDR3 is 13 residues. Germline V gives CDR1 SNHLY, CDR2 FYNNEI. The CDR3 region has the DNA TGTGCCAGTCAACCGGACAGAGGCTATGGCTACACCTTC. As protein: CASQPDRGYGYTF.

The chain uses TRBV21-1 and TRBJ2-7; TRBD2, the D gene given by the table, was not confirmed from the DNA. TRBV21-1 is termed a pseudogene. CDR3 length: 14 amino acids. The CDR3: CARGGTSGTYEQYF. CDR3 sequence (DNA): TGTGCCAGAGGGGGGACTAGCGGAACCTACGAGCAGTACTTC.

This chain joins TRBV6-1 and TRBJ2-1, with D tentatively TRBD2 (5 bases). V was pared by 3 bases and J by 8 bases, with 17 bases between. The CDR3 totals 15 residues. Germline loops: CDR1 MNHNS, CDR2 SASEGT. The CDR3 loop reads CASSDWGPAVDEQFF. For the CDR3, the DNA is TGTGCCAGCAGTGATTGGGGTCCAGCGGTGGATGAGCAGTTCTTC.

The chain uses TRBV7-2 and TRBJ2-2; the match to TRBD1 covers 8 bases. The J segment lost 4 bases and the V segment lost 0 bases, leaving 1 base of the junction unmatched. CDR1 and CDR2 from the germline V gene are SGHTA and FQGNSA. The CDR3 length is 15 residues. Here the CDR3 DNA reads TGTGCCAGCAGCTTAGCAGGACAGGGCACCGGGGAGCTGTTTTTT. Translation gives CASSLAGQGTGELFF.

The chain uses TRBV5-6 and TRBJ2-5, with D possibly TRBD1 on 8 matching bases. V was pared by 4 bases and J by 11 bases, with 24 bases between. Germline values: CDR1 SGHDT, CDR2 YYEEEE. The CDR3 is made up of 15 amino acids. In DNA, the CDR3 is TGTGCCAGCAGCCTGGGTGGACAGGGAATGCGGGAGCAGTACTTC. Translating it yields CASSLGGQGMREQYF.

The V gene is TRBV4-1, the J gene TRBJ1-5; the match to TRBD1 covers 7 bases. V lost 3 bases to trimming and J lost 0 bases; unmatched junction nucleotides: 8. The CDR3 extends over 17 amino acids. Germline CDR1 reads MGHRA; CDR2 reads YSYEKL. The CDR3 DNA is TGCGCCAGCAGCCAGGGTTACCAGGGGGTTAGCAATCAGCCCCAGCATTTT. It codes for CASSQGYQGVSNQPQHF.

The rearrangement links TRBV9 to TRBJ2-1, with D unresolved. CDR1 SGDLS and CDR2 YYNGEE come from the germline V gene. This CDR3 has 14 residues. V gave up 0 bases and J gave up 4 bases, with 8 bases separating them. Here the CDR3 reads CASSVGTPYNEQFF. The CDR3 region has the DNA TGTGCCAGCAGCGTAGGCACACCTTACAATGAGCAGTTCTTC. Filled out from reference TRBV9 and TRBJ2-1, the complete variable domain reads DSGVTQTPKHLITATGQRVTLRCSPRSGDLSVYWYQQSLDQGLQFLIQYYNGEERAKGNILERFSAQQFPDLHSELNLSSLELGDSALYFCASSVGTPYNEQFFGPGTRLTVL.

In its sample, this clone was seen a few times. The chain links TRBV5-1 to TRBJ2-6, with D maybe TRBD1 (5 bases). The CDR3 runs 15 residues. The ends were cut back, 1 base at V and 9 bases at J, with 14 bases in the middle. Germline V gives CDR1 SGHRS, CDR2 YFSETQ. CDR3 DNA: TGCGCCAGCAGCTTGCTCACAGGTAGAATCAACGTCCTGACTTTC. As protein: CASSLLTGRINVLTF. The whole variable domain, remainder taken from reference TRBV5-1 and TRBJ2-6, is KAGVTQTPRYLIKTRGQQVTLSCSPISGHRSVSWYQQTPGQGLQFLFEYFSETQRNKGNFPGRFSGRQFSNSRSEMNVSTLELGDSALYLCASSLLTGRINVLTFGAGSRLTVL.

This chain joins TRBV5-4 and TRBJ1-2; D possibly corresponds to TRBD1 (5 bases). Germline CDR1 reads SGHNT; CDR2 reads YYREEE (reference sequence). With 3 bases removed from V and 7 bases from J, the gap between germline ends came to 7 bases. This CDR3 is built from 11 residues. This CDR3 reads CASSSQAGYTF. The DNA for the CDR3 is TGTGCCAGCAGCTCACAGGCTGGCTACACCTTC.

The chain links TRBV9 to TRBJ2-7; D is unresolved. The CDR3 is 13 residues long. The germline gives CDR1 SGDLS, CDR2 YYNGEE. The V end lost 4 bases, the J end lost 6 bases, and 14 bases lay between the germline ends. The DNA of the CDR3 is TGTGCCAGCAGCCCCCGATGGACGGGCGAGCAGTACTTC. It encodes CASSPRWTGEQYF.

V usage is TRBV5-1 and J usage is TRBJ2-7, with 10 bases lining up with TRBD2. The CDR3 covers 16 residues. Germline CDR1 and CDR2: SGHRS and YFSETQ. The junction had 12 bases not matched to a gene; V was cut back by 4 bases and J by 5 bases. The CDR3 DNA follows: TGCGCCAGCAGCATGACTCTAGCGGGAGAGGTTCACGAGCAGTACTTC. Protein product: CASSMTLAGEVHEQYF. The full variable domain, rest sourced from reference TRBV5-1 and TRBJ2-7, is KAGVTQTPRYLIKTRGQQVTLSCSPISGHRSVSWYQQTPGQGLQFLFEYFSETQRNKGNFPGRFSGRQFSNSRSEMNVSTLELGDSALYLCASSMTLAGEVHEQYFGPGTRLTVT.

This clone appeared a few times. This chain connects TRBV27 to TRBJ1-5, with no clear D. The CDR3 sequence is 15 residues long. The V end was cut by 5 bases, the J end by 7 bases, with 18 bases between. Per germline, CDR1 MNHEY and CDR2 SMNVEV (reference sequence). Here the CDR3 reads CASSASLPGRQPQHF. CDR3 DNA: TGTGCCAGCAGTGCGTCTTTACCCGGGAGGCAGCCCCAGCATTTT.

This chain links TRBV28 with TRBJ2-1, with 7 bases fitting TRBD1. Per germline, CDR1 MDHEN and CDR2 SYDVKM. V was clipped by 1 base and J by 8 bases; unmatched bases: 14. The CDR3 sequence is 17 residues long. This chain's CDR3 is CASSLYPTGVTWHEQFF. Here the CDR3 DNA reads TGTGCCAGCAGTTTATACCCTACAGGGGTGACTTGGCATGAGCAGTTCTTC.